The rows below give T cell receptor beta chains drawn from one sample of a study of monozygotic twins with inflammatory bowel disease. For each CDR3 protein, TCRdb gives one entry from its re-call of the 5' RACE reads, without DNA. This listing includes 40,000 to 45,000 distinct CDR3 sequences. The sequenced sample consisted of blood. All receptors come from a human donor with ulcerative colitis or Crohn's disease, or a healthy co-twin of an affected twin (not recorded which). The CDR3 runs from the conserved cysteine through the conserved F or W. The order of the fields is CDR3 protein, V gene, clone size, J gene. Not every row has a clone size; where given, it reads once, few, many or a size class.

CASSPNGGLTGELFF	TRBV5-1	.	TRBJ2-2
CASSPREATQYF	TRBV7-2	.	TRBJ2-3
CASSLNDRGRDNEQFF	TRBV28	.	TRBJ2-1
CASSLSTTSYNSPLHF	TRBV28	.	TRBJ1-6
CASSPRVQFVKDTIYF	TRBV11-2	.	TRBJ1-3
CAISVTGVDEQFF	TRBV10-3	.	TRBJ2-1
CASSSFRTDLLTYNEQFF	TRBV11-2	.	TRBJ2-1
CSVDSGTTTNYGYTF	TRBV29-1	.	TRBJ1-2
CASRLGTAMNTEAFF	TRBV5-6	.	TRBJ1-1
CASSSGGISGNTIYF	TRBV12-3/TRBV12-4	.	TRBJ1-3
CASSVDRVGYNEQFF	TRBV28	.	TRBJ2-1
CSVVVGLHQETQYF	TRBV29-1	.	TRBJ2-5
CASSLGDGYGYTF	TRBV5-5	.	TRBJ1-2
CASSWQGYEQYF	TRBV6-2/TRBV6-3	.	TRBJ2-7
CASRTGNQPQHF	TRBV6-5	.	TRBJ1-5
CASSLDSSYNSPLHF	TRBV12-3/TRBV12-4	.	TRBJ1-6
CASSLSFRDRDYGYTF	TRBV7-9	medium-sized	TRBJ1-2
CAWSYGWEGEQFF	TRBV30	.	TRBJ2-1
CASSSYQEVLFF	TRBV7-2	.	TRBJ1-4
CASSPESSGSHNEQFF	TRBV5-1	.	TRBJ2-1
CSVGLAGVETQYF	TRBV29-1	.	TRBJ2-5
CASSPPVIREDSSAPYEQYF	TRBV3-1	.	TRBJ2-7
CASTTGGGGNQPQHF	TRBV12-3/TRBV12-4	.	TRBJ1-5
CASSLIPAGGPRPETQYF	TRBV28	.	TRBJ2-5
CASSASTSGPTGELFF	TRBV12-3/TRBV12-4	.	TRBJ2-2
CASSVGTEFYEQYF	TRBV9	.	TRBJ2-7
CSALPPTSGGTDTQYF	TRBV20-1	.	TRBJ2-3
CASSRTSGGPDNEQFF	TRBV5-5	.	TRBJ2-1
CASSPSGSRLGPGELFF	TRBV7-3	.	TRBJ2-2
CASSSDPNYGYTF	TRBV7-3	.	TRBJ1-2
CASSFDDRGGTEAFF	TRBV5-4	.	TRBJ1-1
CSASQRQDNEQFF	TRBV20-1	.	TRBJ2-1
CASSLTSSALSYNEQFF	TRBV4-1	.	TRBJ2-1
CASSGWAGGGRTEAFF	TRBV7-2	.	TRBJ1-1
CASSLLGNQPQHF	TRBV28	.	TRBJ1-5
CASSQNGKTQYF	TRBV2	.	TRBJ2-5
CASSHSDKTGFANTGELFF	TRBV3-1	.	TRBJ2-2
CASSLTRQGLEKLFF	TRBV7-6	.	TRBJ1-4
CSASHSAGGTQETQYF	TRBV20-1	.	TRBJ2-5
CASTPAVGQFF	TRBV12-3/TRBV12-4	.	TRBJ2-1
CASRASGRAMDEQFF	TRBV7-9	.	TRBJ2-1
CASSLALWGNTEAFF	TRBV7-2	.	TRBJ1-1
CASSQDVGGSYNEQFF	TRBV4-3	.	TRBJ2-1
CSAPSLRGRADEQFF	TRBV20-1	medium-sized	TRBJ2-1
CASSLGGTAYEQYF	TRBV5-1	.	TRBJ2-7
CASSLVVVAGGSETQYF	TRBV7-2	.	TRBJ2-5
CATSHTSGNEQFF	TRBV24-1	.	TRBJ2-1
CATSRGRDRLYEQYF	TRBV15	.	TRBJ2-7
CASSLGLAGAFQETQYF	TRBV5-4	.	TRBJ2-5
CASSLSGTEAFF	TRBV11-2	.	TRBJ1-1
CSARTRQRTGNTIYF	TRBV20-1	.	TRBJ1-3
CAIRGQENTEAFF	TRBV10-3	.	TRBJ1-1
CASSRTSGTYNEQFF	TRBV5-1	.	TRBJ2-1
CSANQGHNEQYF	TRBV20-1	.	TRBJ2-7
CASSVNSGRTVTDTQYF	TRBV2	.	TRBJ2-3
CASSFPGTGFYLGTRELFF	TRBV2	.	TRBJ2-2
CASSLDGRRSSYNEQFF	TRBV11-2	.	TRBJ2-1